A single sample is the source of the 17 T cell receptor beta chains below, sequenced in a study of cytomegalovirus exposure and HLA in healthy donors. With 60 Vbeta and 13 Jbeta primers, the PCR was carried out. Generated by immunoSEQ multiplex PCR, the TCRdb table keeps only in-frame clones and is missing some. The listing contains approximately 210,000 clones. Sample: PBMCs. The receptors were gathered from a woman aged 25-40 years in good health and CMV-seropositive.

This chain uses TRBV10-2 with TRBJ2-5; 12 nucleotides agree with TRBD1. Unmatched junction bases numbered 7, after V lost 5 bases and J lost 6 bases. The V gene's germline CDR1 is WSHSY and CDR2 SAAADI. CDR3 length equals 15 residues. CDR3 nucleotide sequence: TGCGCCAGCAGTTCCGGGACAGGGGGCACTAAGACCCAGTACTTC. Amino acids: CASSSGTGGTKTQYF.

V and J are TRBV2 and TRBJ1-1, with 11 positions matching TRBD1. The trim removed 6 bases at V and 5 bases at J, leaving 2 bases unmatched. Germline V lookup: CDR1 SNHLY, CDR2 FYNNEI. This CDR3 contains 13 residues. The CDR3 sequence is CASRGTGGTEAFF. CDR3 nucleotides: TGTGCCAGCAGGGGGACAGGGGGGACTGAAGCTTTCTTT.

The chain joins TRBV4-1 to TRBJ2-3, with D possibly being TRBD2 (6 bases). The CDR3 is 17 residues long. From germline, CDR1 is MGHRA and CDR2 YSYEKL. V lost 2 bases and J 2 bases, leaving 17 bases between the germline ends. For the CDR3, the DNA is TGCGCCAGCAGCCAAACTCCCGGGACTTTCTACACAGATACGCAGTATTTT. Protein: CASSQTPGTFYTDTQYF.

J is TRBJ2-1 and V is TRBV10-2; TRBD1 might be the D (6 bases). Trimming pared 2 bases from V and 8 bases from J, leaving 13 bases between. Germline CDR1 WSHSY, CDR2 SAAADI. The CDR3 is made up of 14 amino acids. The DNA for the CDR3 is TGCGCCAGCAGTGAGACCCCAGGGGAGTATGAGCAGTTCTTC. Translating it yields CASSETPGEYEQFF.

The chain uses TRBV29-1 and TRBJ1-2; 8 bases line up with TRBD1. Germline loops: CDR1 SQVTM, CDR2 ANQGSEA. Unmatched junction bases numbered 0, after V lost 6 bases and J lost 6 bases. This CDR3 contains 10 residues. CDR3 residues: CSVGQDGYTF. For the CDR3, the DNA is TGCAGCGTGGGACAGGATGGCTACACCTTC.

The chain employs TRBV19 and TRBJ1-5; a weak D match, TRBD1 (5 bases). From germline, CDR1 is LNHDA and CDR2 SQIVND (reference sequence). The V end was cut by 3 bases, the J end by 6 bases, with 18 bases between. The CDR3 sequence is 16 residues long. CDR3 coding DNA: TGTGCCAGTAGTATCTGGAGGGGCACGGCGAGTCAGCCCCAGCATTTT. This encodes CASSIWRGTASQPQHF. Filled out from reference TRBV19 and TRBJ1-5, the complete variable domain reads DGGITQSPKYLFRKEGQNVTLSCEQNLNHDAMYWYRQDPGQGLRLIYYSQIVNDFQKGDIAEGYSVSREKKESFPLTVTSAQKNPTAFYLCASSIWRGTASQPQHFGDGTRLSIL.

The genes are TRBV19 and TRBJ1-2, with a tentative D call TRBD1 (6 bases). This CDR3 has 14 residues. Trimming took off 6 bases at V and 4 bases at J, with 15 bases between the two ends. The V gene's germline CDR1 is LNHDA and CDR2 SQIVND (reference sequence). As DNA, the CDR3 is TGTGCCAGTAGAGATTCAGGGGCTGGCTATGGCTACACCTTC. Translated, it gives CASRDSGAGYGYTF.

The CDR3 coding sequence is TGTGCCTGGAGTACCAGGTCGAGTCAGCCCCAGCATTTT. As protein: CAWSTRSSQPQHF. The genes are TRBV30 and TRBJ1-5; D uncertain. V lost 2 bases to trimming and J lost 6 bases, with 11 bases between them. Germline CDR1 reads GTSNPN; CDR2 reads SVGIG (reference sequence). This CDR3 is 13 amino acids long.

The genes are TRBV5-4 and TRBJ1-1; unclear D gene. Germline CDR1 and CDR2: SGHNT and YYREEE (reference sequence). The V and J ends lost 0 bases and 0 bases respectively, with 6 bases between them. The CDR3 is 14 amino acids. In DNA, the CDR3 is TGTGCCAGCAGCTTGGACAGCATGAACACTGAAGCTTTCTTT. Its protein product is CASSLDSMNTEAFF.

The chain recombines TRBV10-2 with TRBJ1-5; tentative D call: TRBD1 (5 bases). The V and J ends lost 3 bases and 4 bases respectively, with 16 bases between them. Germline CDR1 WSHSY, CDR2 SAAADI. This CDR3 has 16 residues. For the CDR3, the DNA is TGCGCCAGCAGTGAAAAGTGGCAGGGTGGGAATCAGCCCCAGCATTTT. Protein: CASSEKWQGGNQPQHF.

The chain couples TRBV7-9 to TRBJ2-5, with TRBD2 matching 11 bases. The V gene's germline CDR1 is SEHNR and CDR2 FQNEAQ (reference sequence). This CDR3 spans 16 amino acids. Trimming took 5 bases from V and 6 from J; bases not matched to a gene: 11. CDR3 amino acids: CASSHSGRALSKTQYF. The CDR3, as DNA: TGTGCCAGCAGCCATAGCGGGAGGGCCCTTTCCAAGACCCAGTACTTC.

The rearrangement links TRBV9 to TRBJ2-1; 11 bases fit TRBD2. This CDR3 has 17 amino acids. Germline V gene sequence: CDR1 SGDLS, CDR2 YYNGEE. With V trimmed by 4 bases and J by 6 bases, 12 bases remained unmatched. CDR3 sequence: CASSPGLAAPNANEQFF. The CDR3 DNA is TGTGCCAGCAGCCCGGGACTAGCGGCCCCCAATGCCAATGAGCAGTTCTTC.

The genes are TRBV28 and TRBJ1-5; D is possibly TRBD1 (5 bases). Germline CDR1 MDHEN, CDR2 SYDVKM. The CDR3 contains 14 residues. V lost 6 bases and J 6 bases, leaving 15 bases between the germline ends. As DNA, the CDR3 is TGTGCCAGCAGCCCGGGGACTTCGTTTCAGCCCCAGCATTTT. It codes for CASSPGTSFQPQHF.

The chain combines TRBV18 with TRBJ2-6; D might be TRBD1 (6 bases). Germline CDR1 is KGHSH and CDR2 is LQKENI. With 3 bases removed from V and 4 bases from J, the gap between germline ends came to 10 bases. The CDR3 is made up of 15 amino acids. CDR3 sequence (DNA): TGTGCCAGCTCACCTAGGGGGTACGGGGCCAACGTCCTGACTTTC. It specifies CASSPRGYGANVLTF.

The chain joins TRBV12-5 to TRBJ2-2; possible D gene TRBD2, 6 bases. This CDR3 has 14 residues. Germline-derived CDR1 and CDR2 are LGHNT and FRNRAP. V dropped 5 bases and J dropped 7 bases, with 14 bases sitting between them. In DNA form, the CDR3 reads TGTGCTAGTGGTCCGTGGGGGGTCGGCGGGGAGCTGTTTTTT. It encodes CASGPWGVGGELFF.

The chain employs TRBV5-1 and TRBJ1-6; D gene ambiguous. Germline CDR1 and CDR2: SGHRS and YFSETQ. The CDR3 has 15 residues. Trimming pared 0 bases from V and 8 bases from J, leaving 12 bases between. The CDR3 region is CASSLVGNEDSPLHF. CDR3 nucleotides: TGCGCCAGCAGCTTGGTGGGTAACGAGGATTCACCCCTCCACTTT.

The chain uses TRBV19 and TRBJ2-7; TRBD2 matches at 8 bases. The V segment lost 1 base and the J segment 2 bases; nucleotides outside the gene matches: 4. Germline V gene lookup returns CDR1 LNHDA and CDR2 SQIVND (reference sequence). CDR3 length equals 15 residues. In nucleotides, the CDR3 is TGTGCCAGTAGTATAGCACTAGCGGTAACCTACGAGCAGTACTTC. It is translated as CASSIALAVTYEQYF.